The sequence of this TCR beta chain was determined in a study of post-analysis software for immune sequencing data. Study-level background: Relapsing-remitting, secondary progressive and progressive-relapsing multiple sclerosis courses were included.

Whole-study findings and limits: Comparison with controls showed significantly lower normalized Chao1 diversity in multiple sclerosis patients.

Unique molecular identifiers were built into the TCR beta cDNA libraries. TCRdb analysed the PCR reads with MiXCR anew, one entry per CDR3 protein. The repertoire includes hundreds of thousands of distinct CDR3 sequences, 25% to 30% of them detected once, and around 0.55% sits in the top ten. The sample holds a few counts of this clonotype. The antigen remains undetermined. Sequences were obtained from blood. This sequence originates from a girl under 18 with multiple sclerosis.

CDR3 protein: CASSPPGRPREQFF. For the CDR3, the DNA is TGCGCCAGCAGCCCTCCGGGCCGCCCAAGGGAGCAGTTCTTC. This chain joins TRBV4-1 and TRBJ2-1; D not resolved. The V end was cut by 4 bases, the J end by 10 bases, with 17 bases between. Germline V gene data show CDR1 as MGHRA and CDR2 as YSYEKL. The length of the CDR3 is 14 residues.